This T cell receptor beta chain came from a study of radiotherapy plus CTLA-4 blockade in lung cancer. The V gene's germline CDR1 is SGHTA and CDR2 FQGNSA. The CDR3 contains 16 residues. V lost 5 bases and J 0 bases, leaving 14 bases between the germline ends. Libraries were prepared by immunoSEQ multiplex PCR; TCRdb keeps only in-frame clonotypes and omits some of them. The sample lists 25,000 to 35,000 clones; about 80% were seen once. The chain employs TRBV7-2 and TRBJ1-3, with a tentative D call TRBD1 (6 bases). This specimen was peripheral blood, taken from a patient treated with radiotherapy plus ipilimumab. This clonotype was sampled from a human donor with non-small cell lung cancer that progressed on radiotherapy plus ipilimumab. CDR3 sequence reads: CASSPRGRISGNTIYF. The CDR3 coding sequence is TGTGCCAGCAGCCCACGGGGGCGGATCTCTGGAAACACCATATATTTT.